This entry lists 23 T cell receptor beta chains sequenced from one sample in a study of lymphopenia after photon versus proton radiotherapy. Only in-frame clones appear in the TCRdb table, and some are missing; sequencing was by immunoSEQ multiplex PCR. The sample consists of 15,000 to 20,000 clones, 70% to 90% of them appearing once. The sample consisted of peripheral blood, taken from a patient treated with proton-based radiotherapy. The receptors derive from a woman in her fifties or sixties with cholangiocarcinoma. Some clones in this sample may be carry-over from other donors' samples.

The chain joins TRBV7-8 to TRBJ1-2, with D possibly matching TRBD1 (6 bases). The V end lost 4 bases, the J end lost 4 bases, and 10 bases lay between the germline ends. The germline V gene has CDR1 SGHVS and CDR2 FQNEAQ. This CDR3 region has 13 residues. Here the CDR3 DNA reads TGTGCCAGCAGCTCACAGGGCCCCTATGGCTACACCTTC. It is translated as CASSSQGPYGYTF.

This clone came up a few times. The chain is built from TRBV9 and TRBJ2-3; either TRBD1 or TRBD2 may fit D (5 bases each). The germline CDR1 and CDR2 sequences are SGDLS and YYNGEE. The CDR3 covers 14 residues. V lost 0 bases, J lost 2 bases, and 7 bases lay in between. CDR3 DNA sequence: TGTGCCAGCAGCGTAGTTGGGACCACAGATACGCAGTATTTT. It translates to CASSVVGTTDTQYF.

This rearrangement joins TRBV2 to TRBJ1-6; D is unresolved. V was clipped by 3 bases and J by 14 bases, with 11 bases between them. In germline, CDR1 is SNHLY, CDR2 FYNNEI. The CDR3 extends over 12 amino acids. DNA for the CDR3: TGTGCCAGCAGTGAGGCACCCTCGGCCCTCCACTTT. Amino acid sequence: CASSEAPSALHF.

This clone showed up just a few times. The CDR3: CATPPLEQYF. The CDR3 nucleotides are TGTGCCACCCCGCCCCTCGAGCAGTACTTC. The chain links TRBV5-5 to TRBJ2-7, with D uncertain. The CDR3 runs to 10 residues. The V and J ends lost 9 bases and 6 bases respectively, with 10 bases between them. Per germline, CDR1 SGHKS and CDR2 YYEKEE (reference sequence).

The chain links TRBV6-5 to TRBJ1-5; TRBD1 aligns across 7 bases. The CDR3 is made up of 15 amino acids. With V trimmed by 5 bases and J by 4 bases, 8 bases remained unmatched. CDR1 MNHEY and CDR2 SVGAGI come from the germline V gene. CDR3 DNA: TGTGCCAGCAGTACCCAGGGGGGTTCAAATCAGCCCCAGCATTTT. The encoded protein is CASSTQGGSNQPQHF.

The CDR3 loop reads CASSGTDNYGYTF. CDR3 bases: TGTGCCAGCAGTGGGACAGATAACTATGGCTACACCTTC. The chain combines TRBV6-6 with TRBJ1-2; 7 bases fit TRBD1. The CDR3 length is 13 residues. CDR1 MNHNY and CDR2 SVGAGI come from the germline V gene (reference sequence). V lost 5 bases and J lost 1; bases outside the gene matches: 1.

CDR3 loop: CASRSGGPNSGANVLTF. The CDR3 DNA is TGCGCCAGCAGGTCAGGGGGACCGAACTCTGGGGCCAACGTCCTGACTTTC. The V call is TRBV4-1, the J call TRBJ2-6, with 7 bases identical to TRBD1. Germline CDR1 is MGHRA and CDR2 is YSYEKL. The V and J ends lost 6 bases and 0 bases, in that order; junction bases with no gene match: 8. This CDR3 has 17 residues.

The chain employs TRBV6-5 and TRBJ2-7; TRBD1 might be the D (6 bases). V was shortened by 4 bases and J by 4 bases, with 17 bases between the two germline ends. Germline V gene sequence: CDR1 MNHEY, CDR2 SVGAGI. The CDR3 is made up of 15 amino acids. CDR3 residues: CASSFNHRVAYEQYF. The CDR3 DNA sequence: TGTGCCAGCAGTTTCAATCACAGGGTGGCGTACGAGCAGTACTTC.

This clone turned up a few times. The J gene is TRBJ1-6, the V gene TRBV6-6, with TRBD1 matching over 10 bases. The CDR3 totals 15 residues. CDR1 is MNHNY, CDR2 SVGAGI, per germline (reference sequence). V trimming: 5 bases; J trimming: 9 bases; junction bases outside the gene matches: 7. CDR3 DNA sequence: TGTGCCAGCAGTAAAGGGGACAGGGGTGGTTCACCCCTCCACTTT. Its protein product is CASSKGDRGGSPLHF.

This rearrangement joins TRBV7-9 to TRBJ2-1; TRBD2 matches at 11 bases. This CDR3 contains 14 residues. V dropped 1 base and J dropped 15; count of bases not matched to a gene: 8. Germline V lookup: CDR1 SEHNR, CDR2 FQNEAQ (reference sequence). CDR3 DNA sequence: TGTGCCAGCAGCTTAGGCGGGACTAGCGGCAATCCGTTCTTC. Protein product: CASSLGGTSGNPFF. The full variable domain, with the rest looked up from reference TRBV7-9 and TRBJ2-1, is DTGVSQNPRHKITKRGQNVTFRCDPISEHNRLYWYRQTLGQGPEFLTYFQNEAQLEKSRLLSDRFSAERPKGSFSTLEIQRTEQGDSAMYLCASSLGGTSGNPFFGPGTRLTVL.

This chain uses TRBV7-9 with TRBJ2-3, with 9 bases that match TRBD2. The CDR3 sequence is 15 residues long. Trimming removed 5 bases from V and 2 bases from J; junction bases left unmatched: 5. Germline V CDR1 and CDR2: SEHNR, FQNEAQ (reference sequence). This CDR3 is CASSNSGGNTDTQYF. CDR3 DNA: TGTGCCAGCAGCAATAGCGGGGGAAACACAGATACGCAGTATTTT. The full variable domain, rest sourced from reference TRBV7-9 and TRBJ2-3, is DTGVSQNPRHKITKRGQNVTFRCDPISEHNRLYWYRQTLGQGPEFLTYFQNEAQLEKSRLLSDRFSAERPKGSFSTLEIQRTEQGDSAMYLCASSNSGGNTDTQYFGPGTRLTVL.

This chain connects TRBV7-2 to TRBJ2-5; tentative D call: TRBD2 (6 bases). CDR1 is SGHTA, CDR2 FQGNSA, per germline. Trimming took off 4 bases at V and 5 bases at J, with 11 bases between the two ends. The length of the CDR3 is 13 residues. The CDR3: CASSSGTRETQYF. CDR3 in DNA: TGTGCCAGCAGCTCCGGGACTCGCGAGACCCAGTACTTC. The complete variable domain, with remaining parts taken from reference TRBV7-2 and TRBJ2-5, reads GAGVSQSPSNKVTEKGKDVELRCDPISGHTALYWYRQSLGQGLEFLIYFQGNSAPDKSGLPSDRFSAERTGGSVSTLTIQRTQQEDSAVYLCASSSGTRETQYFGPGTRLLVL.

This clone was picked up one time. The rearrangement joins TRBV19 to TRBJ1-5, with TRBD1 matching 7 bases. CDR3 length: 14 amino acids. V was pared by 5 bases and J by 5 bases, with 6 bases of the junction left unmatched. Germline V lookup: CDR1 LNHDA, CDR2 SQIVND (reference sequence). CDR3 in amino acids: CASSVQGRDQPQHF. The CDR3 DNA follows: TGTGCCAGTAGTGTACAGGGGAGGGATCAGCCCCAGCATTTT.

The chain couples TRBV11-1 to TRBJ2-7; 8 nucleotides match TRBD2. CDR3 length equals 16 residues. The germline gives CDR1 SGHAT, CDR2 FQDESV (reference sequence). V shed 3 bases and J 3 bases; nucleotides not matched to a gene: 10. CDR3 loop: CASSFDPLAGVYEQYF. The CDR3 region has the DNA TGTGCCAGCAGCTTCGACCCCCTAGCGGGCGTCTACGAGCAGTACTTC.

The chain employs TRBV7-3 and TRBJ1-2; D remains unclear. From germline, CDR1 is SGHTA and CDR2 FQGTGA. V was cut by 5 bases and J by 5 bases, with 15 bases left in between. The CDR3 has 14 residues. CDR3 sequence reads: CASSPDRLEYGYTF. For the CDR3, the DNA is TGTGCCAGCAGCCCGGACCGCTTGGAGTATGGCTACACCTTC.

The J gene is TRBJ2-1, the V gene TRBV6-5, with TRBD1 identical over 9 bases. The trim removed 5 bases at V and 3 bases at J, leaving 2 bases unmatched. Per the germline V gene, CDR1 is MNHEY and CDR2 is SVGAGI. The CDR3 spans 14 residues. CDR3 sequence reads: CASSGTGIYNEQFF. CDR3 bases: TGTGCCAGCAGTGGGACAGGGATCTACAATGAGCAGTTCTTC.

This rearrangement joins TRBV2 to TRBJ2-5; either TRBD1 or TRBD2 may supply D (5 bases each). This CDR3 is built from 14 residues. V lost 5 bases and J 5 bases, leaving 15 bases between the germline ends. Germline CDR1 SNHLY, CDR2 FYNNEI. CDR3 nucleotides: TGTGCCAGCAGTCCGTGGGACCCCGAGGAGACCCAGTACTTC. It encodes CASSPWDPEETQYF.

The chain couples TRBV29-1 to TRBJ2-5; D possibly uses TRBD1 or TRBD2 (5 bases each). This CDR3 is built from 12 residues. Per the germline V gene, CDR1 is SQVTM and CDR2 is ANQGSEA. The ends were cut back, 6 bases at V and 1 base at J, with 9 bases in the middle. CDR3 region: CSVVGPQETQYF. In DNA form, the CDR3 reads TGCAGCGTCGTGGGACCCCAAGAGACCCAGTACTTC.

The rearrangement uses TRBV5-1 and TRBJ2-5; the D is unclear. CDR1 and CDR2 (germline): SGHRS, YFSETQ. The CDR3 is 11 amino acids. The ends were cut back, 0 bases at V and 5 bases at J, with 2 bases in the middle. Written as DNA, the CDR3 is TGCGCCAGCAGCTTGGATGAGACCCAGTACTTC. Its translation: CASSLDETQYF.

The chain combines TRBV5-6 with TRBJ2-7; D may be TRBD2 (5 bases). CDR1 and CDR2 from the germline V gene are SGHDT and YYEEEE. The CDR3 runs 14 residues. V gave up 4 bases and J gave up 6 bases, with 17 bases separating them. CDR3: CASSLASIRGEQYF. In nucleotides, the CDR3 is TGTGCCAGCAGCCTCGCTAGCATCCGGGGCGAGCAGTACTTC.

The chain carries TRBV7-9 and TRBJ1-5, with 7 nucleotides matching TRBD1. The junction had 1 base not matched to a gene; V was cut back by 3 bases and J by 2 bases. From germline, CDR1 is SEHNR and CDR2 FQNEAQ (reference sequence). This CDR3 is 14 amino acids long. Written as DNA, the CDR3 is TGTGCCAGCAGCTTCGGACAGGGCAATCAGCCCCAGCATTTT. This gives the protein CASSFGQGNQPQHF.

This clone was observed once. V and J are TRBV27 and TRBJ2-6, with D perhaps TRBD1 (5 bases). Trimming removed 6 bases from V and 1 base from J, with 13 bases in between. This CDR3 is built from 16 residues. The germline CDR1 and CDR2 sequences are MNHEY and SMNVEV (reference sequence). The CDR3 reads CASRSGFSSGANVLTF. CDR3 nucleotides: TGTGCCAGCAGATCAGGGTTCTCTTCTGGGGCCAACGTCCTGACTTTC.

This clone was seen more than once but under ten times. The V and J genes are TRBV6-6 and TRBJ1-1, with a possible D match to TRBD1 (5 bases). Trimming cost V 7 bases and J 6 bases, with 15 bases left between them. Germline assignment: CDR1 MNHNY and CDR2 SVGAGI (reference sequence). The CDR3 runs 13 residues. The CDR3 DNA reads as TGTGCCAGCACCCACAGCGGGGCATCTGAAGCTTTCTTT. Protein: CASTHSGASEAFF.